This entry lists 15 T cell receptor beta chains sequenced from one sample in a study of blood T cell repertoires in COVID-19. Profiled with immunoSEQ multiplex PCR; TCRdb holds only in-frame clones, not every one. This sample has over 400,000 clones, with approximately 85% found just once. Sequencing used peripheral blood. Receptors originate from a human donor in a cohort sampled during active COVID-19.

This chain uses TRBV6-5 with TRBJ2-3; tentative D call: TRBD2 (5 bases). The CDR3 is 14 residues long. The V gene lost 6 bases and the J gene lost 6 bases, with 16 bases spanning the gap. From germline, CDR1 is MNHEY and CDR2 SVGAGI. CDR3 DNA sequence: TGTGCCAGCAGCACCGGGATGTTGGGGGATACGCAGTATTTT. This codes for CASSTGMLGDTQYF.

The chain links TRBV30 to TRBJ1-3, with D tentatively TRBD1 (6 bases). The CDR3 consists of 14 residues. The V and J ends lost 5 bases and 4 bases respectively, with 15 bases between them. Germline V gene sequence: CDR1 GTSNPN, CDR2 SVGIG (reference sequence). Here the CDR3 reads CAWAAGTPGNTIYF. CDR3 bases: TGTGCCTGGGCTGCTGGGACACCGGGAAACACCATATATTTT. Drawing the rest from reference TRBV30 and TRBJ1-3, the complete variable domain is SQTIHQWPATLVQPVGSPLSLECTVEGTSNPNLYWYRQAAGRGLQLLFYSVGIGQISSEVPQNLSASRPQDRQFILSSKKLLLSDSGFYLCAWAAGTPGNTIYFGEGSWLTVV.

This chain links TRBV4-3 with TRBJ2-7; 8 nucleotides align to TRBD2. Germline CDR1 LGHNA, CDR2 YSLEER. This CDR3 is built from 16 residues. The V and J ends lost 3 bases and 2 bases, in that order; junction bases with no gene match: 9. The CDR3 region is CASSHHGTSGPYEQYF. The CDR3 DNA sequence: TGCGCCAGCAGCCATCACGGAACTAGCGGCCCCTACGAGCAGTACTTC.

The chain combines TRBV6-1 with TRBJ2-5; 7 nucleotides match TRBD2. The CDR3 length is 15 residues. The junction had 11 bases not matched to a gene; V was cut back by 1 base and J by 9 bases. From germline, CDR1 is MNHNS and CDR2 SASEGT. In nucleotides, the CDR3 is TGTGCCAGCAGTGAAGGTCGAGCGGGGTCTCTGGCCCAGTACTTC. Protein: CASSEGRAGSLAQYF.

The V gene is TRBV6-5, the J gene TRBJ2-1; 13 nucleotides match TRBD2. From germline, CDR1 is MNHEY and CDR2 SVGAGI. The CDR3 is made up of 14 amino acids. J was trimmed by 8 bases and V by 6 bases; bases with no gene match: 4. The CDR3 sequence: CASRRTSGRDEQFF. The DNA for the CDR3 is TGTGCCAGCAGACGGACTAGCGGGAGAGATGAGCAGTTCTTC.

This chain joins TRBV6-5 and TRBJ1-1; D unclear. The V end lost 2 bases, the J end lost 1 base, and 8 bases lay between the germline ends. Germline V gene data show CDR1 as MNHEY and CDR2 as SVGAGI. The CDR3 runs 14 residues. The CDR3: CASSYRHQNTEAFF. The CDR3 DNA sequence: TGTGCCAGCAGTTACAGACACCAGAACACTGAAGCTTTCTTT.

The chain combines TRBV5-1 with TRBJ1-1, with TRBD1 as a possible D gene (5 bases). The CDR3 spans 15 residues. The ends were cut back, 4 bases at V and 4 bases at J, with 17 bases in the middle. Germline lookup yields CDR1 SGHRS and CDR2 YFSETQ. CDR3 protein: CASSPGLREGTEAFF. The CDR3 DNA reads as TGCGCCAGCAGCCCGGGCCTCAGGGAGGGCACTGAAGCTTTCTTT.

The V and J genes are TRBV5-5 and TRBJ1-2; D not certain. The CDR3 extends over 13 amino acids. In germline, CDR1 is SGHKS, CDR2 YYEKEE (reference sequence). V dropped 0 bases and J dropped 1 base, with 4 bases sitting between them. The CDR3 reads CASSLDINYGYTF. In DNA, the CDR3 is TGTGCCAGCAGCTTGGACATTAACTATGGCTACACCTTC.

This chain joins TRBV28 and TRBJ1-6; D call uncertain. With 5 bases removed from V and 0 bases from J, the gap between germline ends came to 11 bases. This CDR3 has 16 residues. Per the germline V gene, CDR1 is MDHEN and CDR2 is SYDVKM. CDR3 loop: CASSQTRSSYNSPLHF. The CDR3 region has the DNA TGTGCCAGCAGTCAAACACGGAGCTCCTATAATTCACCCCTCCACTTT.

This clone was recorded only once. V is TRBV7-3 and J is TRBJ1-1; D call uncertain. Germline loops: CDR1 SGHTA, CDR2 FQGTGA. This CDR3 is built from 13 residues. V gave up 5 bases and J gave up 3 bases, with 10 bases separating them. The CDR3 spells CASSQDGDTEAFF. For the CDR3, the DNA is TGTGCCAGCAGCCAAGACGGGGACACTGAAGCTTTCTTT.

In regard to this clone: Within the sample, other DNA sequences also encode this same CDR3. V is TRBV4-3 and J is TRBJ1-1; the D is unclear. V lost 2 bases and J 3 bases, leaving 13 bases between the germline ends. Germline V gives CDR1 LGHNA, CDR2 YSLEER. The CDR3 is 15 amino acids. CDR3 sequence reads: CASSQLPRADTEAFF. DNA for the CDR3: TGCGCCAGCAGCCAACTTCCACGAGCGGACACTGAAGCTTTCTTT.

The gene calls are TRBV7-2 and TRBJ2-3, with D uncertain. The CDR3 spans 14 residues. V gave up 2 bases and J gave up 2 bases, with 8 bases separating them. Germline V CDR1 and CDR2: SGHTA, FQGNSA. Here the CDR3 reads CASSLSGITDTQYF. CDR3 DNA sequence: TGTGCCAGCAGCTTATCGGGTATCACAGATACGCAGTATTTT.

The rearrangement uses TRBV7-2 and TRBJ1-1; D is ambiguous. This CDR3 comprises 15 residues. Trimming cost V 0 bases and J 4 bases, with 12 bases left between them. In germline, CDR1 is SGHTA, CDR2 FQGNSA. The CDR3 bases are TGTGCCAGCAGCTTAGCGTCCCAGGCAAGCACTGAAGCTTTCTTT. Protein sequence: CASSLASQASTEAFF.

This chain links TRBV3-1 (or the pseudogene TRBV3-2) with TRBJ1-2; D may be TRBD1 (6 bases). This CDR3 comprises 16 residues. Trimming removed 1 base from V and 4 bases from J, with 16 bases in between. Germline V gene sequence: CDR1 LGHDT, CDR2 YNNKEL (reference sequence). The CDR3 sequence is CASSQGRTATTYGYTF. The CDR3 coding sequence is TGTGCCAGCAGCCAAGGGCGGACAGCCACGACCTATGGCTACACCTTC.

The chain is built from TRBV5-6 and TRBJ1-1, with TRBD1 identical over 9 bases. There are 11 residues in the CDR3. Germline assignment: CDR1 SGHDT and CDR2 YYEEEE. Trimming at V came to 4 bases and at J to 13 bases, leaving 5 bases not matched to a gene. The DNA of the CDR3 is TGTGCCAGCAGCGACCGACAGGGGGGTTTCTTT. Its translation: CASSDRQGGFF.